This T cell receptor beta chain was captured by sequencing in a study of T-cell memory formation after mild COVID-19. MiXCR, run by TCRdb on the 5' RACE reads, gives a single entry per CDR3 protein. Of 500,000 to 550,000 distinct CDR3 sequences listed, roughly 21% are singletons. Findings and caveats of the study: There were some responding clones in pre-infection memory, which suggested that cross-reactive memory had joined.

Regarding this clonotype: Its specificity is unknown.

This receptor was taken from an adult woman who had mild COVID-19 (a few samples of this study predate the infection). Cell type and time point are not known. Input material: PBMCs or a T cell subset sorted from them (not recorded which).

DNA of the CDR3: TGTGCCAGCAGCTTTTACCGGGACGGAGTCTACGAGCAGTACTTC. Translation: CASSFYRDGVYEQYF. V gene TRBV7-9 combines with J gene TRBJ2-7; the D gene could be TRBD1 or TRBD2 (5 bases each). CDR3 size: 15 residues. Germline lookup yields CDR1 SEHNR and CDR2 FQNEAQ (reference sequence). The V gene lost 3 bases and the J gene lost 3 bases, with 15 bases spanning the gap.